These 15 T cell receptor beta chains came from one sample sequenced in a study of blood T cell repertoires in COVID-19. The table came from immunoSEQ multiplex PCR; TCRdb's copy has only in-frame clones and leaves some out. The data hold about 190,000 clones, with 82% observed a single time. The sample taken for sequencing was peripheral blood. Every receptor here comes from an elderly woman with active or convalescent COVID-19.

The chain has TRBV3-1 (or the pseudogene TRBV3-2) and TRBJ2-5; 7 bases match TRBD1. The CDR3 sequence is 14 residues long. Looked up from germline, CDR1 is LGHDT and CDR2 is YNNKEL (reference sequence). V gave up 4 bases and J gave up 3 bases; unmatched junction bases: 5. DNA for the CDR3: TGTGCCAGCAGCCGAAGGGGGCGGGAAGAGACCCAGTACTTC. Translating it yields CASSRRGREETQYF.

CDR3 coding DNA: TGTGCCTGGAGGGGCAGGGGAGGGTCCTATGGCTACACCTTC. Translated, it gives CAWRGRGGSYGYTF. The chain carries TRBV30 and TRBJ1-2; D is possibly TRBD1 (6 bases). Germline V gene lookup returns CDR1 GTSNPN and CDR2 SVGIG (reference sequence). The CDR3 is made up of 14 amino acids. V was shortened by 3 bases and J by 4 bases, with 15 bases between the two germline ends. The full variable domain, completed using reference TRBV30 and TRBJ1-2, is SQTIHQWPATLVQPVGSPLSLECTVEGTSNPNLYWYRQAAGRGLQLLFYSVGIGQISSEVPQNLSASRPQDRQFILSSKKLLLSDSGFYLCAWRGRGGSYGYTFGSGTRLTVV.

CDR3 DNA sequence: TGCGCCAGCAGCCAAGATCGCGAGGGCTGGGGCATTCAGTACTTC. Protein sequence: CASSQDREGWGIQYF. The chain recombines TRBV4-1 with TRBJ2-4; D might be TRBD2 (5 bases). CDR3 size: 15 residues. V was trimmed by 0 bases and J by 9 bases, leaving 15 bases between them. Looked up from germline, CDR1 is MGHRA and CDR2 is YSYEKL.

The gene calls are TRBV28 and TRBJ1-2; 8 nucleotides align to TRBD1. This CDR3 is 13 amino acids long. CDR1 is MDHEN and CDR2 is SYDVKM in the germline V gene. Unmatched junction bases numbered 4, after V lost 5 bases and J lost 5 bases. CDR3: CASSPGQVYGYTF. In nucleotides, the CDR3 is TGTGCCAGCAGTCCGGGACAGGTTTATGGCTACACCTTC.

This chain connects TRBV10-3 to TRBJ1-5; 10 bases are a match to TRBD1. Germline lookup yields CDR1 ENHRY and CDR2 SYGVKD. The CDR3 runs to 14 residues. V was clipped by 6 bases and J by 5 bases; unmatched bases: 4. CDR3 residues: CAIRDGTGDQPQHF. CDR3 nucleotide sequence: TGTGCCATCAGGGACGGGACAGGGGATCAGCCCCAGCATTTT.

This clone was seen more than once but under ten times. This chain joins TRBV6-5 and TRBJ2-7; 8 bases map to TRBD2. Germline loops: CDR1 MNHEY, CDR2 SVGAGI. The CDR3 extends over 13 amino acids. J was trimmed by 7 bases and V by 5 bases; bases with no gene match: 7. This chain's CDR3 is CASSRSGSGEQYF. The CDR3 coding sequence is TGTGCCAGCAGTAGGAGCGGGAGCGGGGAGCAGTACTTC.

The chain joins TRBV12-5 to TRBJ2-2; 8 bases line up with TRBD1. After removal of 5 bases from V and 1 base from J, the junction contained 6 bases not matched to a gene. CDR1 is LGHNT and CDR2 is FRNRAP in the germline V gene. There are 16 residues in the CDR3. Written as DNA, the CDR3 is TGTGCTAGTGGTGGCAAACAGGGGGTGAACACCGGGGAGCTGTTTTTT. Residues: CASGGKQGVNTGELFF.

The chain combines TRBV6-5 with TRBJ1-5; D call uncertain. The CDR3 sequence is 14 residues long. In germline, CDR1 is MNHEY, CDR2 SVGAGI. V was pared by 7 bases and J by 7 bases, with 17 bases between. CDR3 sequence (DNA): TGTGCCAGCAAACGGGGAAGCGGTGGACAGCCCCAGCATTTT. This translates into CASKRGSGGQPQHF.

The chain links TRBV19 to TRBJ1-6; no reliable D call. The germline gives CDR1 LNHDA, CDR2 SQIVND (reference sequence). V lost 5 bases and J lost 8, with 10 bases in between. CDR3 length equals 13 residues. This CDR3 is CASSSAGDSPLHF. The DNA of the CDR3 is TGTGCCAGTAGTTCGGCAGGCGATTCACCCCTCCACTTT.

The count of this clone is one. The chain recombines TRBV7-9 with TRBJ1-2, with 8 nucleotides matching TRBD1. The CDR3 runs 14 residues. V shed 5 bases and J 4 bases; nucleotides not matched to a gene: 6. Germline CDR1 and CDR2: SEHNR and FQNEAQ (reference sequence). In DNA form, the CDR3 reads TGTGCCAGCAGCGACAGGGGCGGGGGCTATGGCTACACCTTC. This sequence encodes CASSDRGGGYGYTF. Together with reference TRBV7-9 and TRBJ1-2, the CDR3 gives the full variable domain: DTGVSQNPRHKITKRGQNVTFRCDPISEHNRLYWYRQTLGQGPEFLTYFQNEAQLEKSRLLSDRFSAERPKGSFSTLEIQRTEQGDSAMYLCASSDRGGGYGYTFGSGTRLTVV.

This clone was picked up a small number of times. This chain joins TRBV18 and TRBJ1-2, with 10 nucleotides matching TRBD1. V was clipped by 3 bases and J by 4 bases; unmatched bases: 5. Per germline, CDR1 KGHSH and CDR2 LQKENI. The CDR3 sequence is 15 residues long. CDR3: CASSPGTGAGYGYTF. CDR3 coding DNA: TGTGCCAGCTCACCGGGGACAGGGGCGGGCTATGGCTACACCTTC.

This rearrangement joins TRBV10-1 to TRBJ2-2; possibly TRBD1 for D (5 bases). Trimming took off 5 bases at V and 4 bases at J, with 8 bases between the two ends. This CDR3 spans 13 amino acids. Germline CDR1 is WNHNN and CDR2 is SYGVQD (reference sequence). The CDR3 spells CASSQTVTGELFF. In DNA, the CDR3 is TGCGCCAGCAGTCAGACAGTCACCGGGGAGCTGTTTTTT.

The V gene is TRBV4-2, the J gene TRBJ2-7; TRBD2 aligns across 10 bases. CDR1 and CDR2 (germline): LGHNA, YNFKEQ. The CDR3 runs to 15 residues. Trimming took 6 bases from V and 0 from J; bases not matched to a gene: 5. CDR3 protein: CASSSLAGISYEQYF. In DNA form, the CDR3 reads TGTGCCAGCAGTTCACTAGCGGGGATCTCCTACGAGCAGTACTTC.

This sequence joins TRBV6-2 or TRBV6-3 and TRBJ1-5; D gene uncertain. V lost 1 base and J lost 1, with 8 bases in between. Germline values: CDR1 MNHEY, CDR2 SVGEGT. This CDR3 is 15 amino acids long. The CDR3 region has the DNA TGTGCCAGCAGTTACTGGGAGTTGAGCAATCAGCCCCAGCATTTT. Translation: CASSYWELSNQPQHF.

The chain recombines TRBV10-3 with TRBJ1-3; TRBD1 aligns across 10 bases. CDR3 length: 19 residues. CDR1 and CDR2 from the germline V gene are ENHRY and SYGVKD. V dropped 8 bases and J dropped 0; count of bases not matched to a gene: 16. CDR3 nucleotides: TGTGCCATCCGGCGGCCTGGGAGGACAGGGGGGGACTCTGGAAACACCATATATTTT. Protein sequence: CAIRRPGRTGGDSGNTIYF.